A single sample gave rise to the 5 T cell receptor beta chains below, sequenced in a study of blood T cell repertoires in COVID-19. Generated by immunoSEQ multiplex PCR, the TCRdb table keeps only in-frame clones and is missing some. The data contain 240,000 or so clones, 82% of them singletons. Sequencing was done on a sample of peripheral blood. The receptors were sampled from a woman aged 55-70 years with active or convalescent COVID-19.

The chain uses TRBV4-3 and TRBJ2-5; TRBD1 agrees at 8 bases. The CDR3 contains 14 residues. The J segment lost 2 bases and the V segment lost 2 bases, leaving 1 base of the junction unmatched. Germline V gives CDR1 LGHNA, CDR2 YSLEER. Here the CDR3 DNA reads TGCGCCAGCAGCCAAAACAGGGGGCAAGAGACCCAGTACTTC. This translates into CASSQNRGQETQYF.

The chain recombines TRBV27 with TRBJ2-3; 10 bases match TRBD2. The CDR3 is 15 residues long. The junction had 3 bases not matched to a gene; V was cut back by 2 bases and J by 4 bases. The V gene's germline CDR1 is MNHEY and CDR2 SMNVEV (reference sequence). The CDR3: CASSLQLAGSDTQYF. The CDR3 bases are TGTGCCAGCAGTTTACAACTAGCGGGGTCAGATACGCAGTATTTT.

This clone was found many times. The genes are TRBV19 and TRBJ2-1, with 11 nucleotides matching TRBD2. Trimming at V came to 7 bases and at J to 9 bases, leaving 5 bases not matched to a gene. Germline assignment: CDR1 LNHDA and CDR2 SQIVND (reference sequence). The CDR3 is 13 amino acids. The CDR3 region is CASTLAGGGEQFF. CDR3 coding DNA: TGTGCCAGTACGCTAGCGGGGGGAGGTGAGCAGTTCTTC.

In its sample, this clone was seen a few times. The chain is built from TRBV7-2 and TRBJ2-1; D uncertain. The CDR3 runs 15 residues. Germline lookup yields CDR1 SGHTA and CDR2 FQGNSA. V lost 1 base to trimming and J lost 3 bases, with 10 bases between them. CDR3 amino acids: CASSLGWAGYNEQFF. The CDR3 region has the DNA TGTGCCAGCAGCTTAGGGTGGGCCGGCTACAATGAGCAGTTCTTC.

This chain uses TRBV7-9 with TRBJ1-3; D gene unclear. The germline V and J ends were trimmed by 4 bases and 7 bases, with 14 bases remaining between them. The CDR3 is 14 amino acids. CDR1 and CDR2 from the germline V gene are SEHNR and FQNEAQ (reference sequence). CDR3 in DNA: TGTGCCAGCAGCTCGACTCTCACTCGGAACACCATATATTTT. It encodes CASSSTLTRNTIYF.